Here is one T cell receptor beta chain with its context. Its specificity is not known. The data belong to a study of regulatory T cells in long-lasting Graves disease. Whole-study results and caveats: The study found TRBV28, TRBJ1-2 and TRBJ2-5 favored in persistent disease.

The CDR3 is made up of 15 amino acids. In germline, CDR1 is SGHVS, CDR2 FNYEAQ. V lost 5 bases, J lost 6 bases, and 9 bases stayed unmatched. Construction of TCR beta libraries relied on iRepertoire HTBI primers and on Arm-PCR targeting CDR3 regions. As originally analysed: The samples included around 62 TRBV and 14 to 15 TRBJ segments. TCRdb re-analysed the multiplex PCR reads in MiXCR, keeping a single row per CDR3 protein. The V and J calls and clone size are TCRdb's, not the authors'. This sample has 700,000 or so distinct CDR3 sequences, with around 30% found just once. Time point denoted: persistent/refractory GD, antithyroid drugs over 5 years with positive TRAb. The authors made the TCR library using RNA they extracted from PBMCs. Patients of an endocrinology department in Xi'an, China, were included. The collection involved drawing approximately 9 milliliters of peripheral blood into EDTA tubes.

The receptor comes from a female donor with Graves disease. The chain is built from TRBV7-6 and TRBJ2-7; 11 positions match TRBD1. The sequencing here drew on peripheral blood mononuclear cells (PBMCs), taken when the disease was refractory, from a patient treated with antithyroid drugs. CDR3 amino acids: CASSQPGQGVAEQYF. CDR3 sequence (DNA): TGTGCCAGCAGCCAACCGGGACAGGGGGTAGCCGAGCAGTACTTC.